The entry that follows covers one T cell receptor beta chain sequence. As handled by the study authors: Reference gene primer amplification yielded estimated nucleated cell counts. Produced via immunoSEQ multiplex PCR; TCRdb's table is partial and in-frame only. That table is the source of V, J and clone size, and D and trimming were worked out from the DNA. Of about 170,000 clones in the sample, around four fifths were seen once. These data come from a study of blood T cell repertoires in COVID-19. Study background: Acute and convalescent COVID-19 specimens originated in the United States, Italy and Spain. T cells, B-cell-depleted T cells, or PBMCs provided the cDNA or gDNA that served as material.

Germline V gene sequence: CDR1 SSHAT, CDR2 FNYEAQ (reference sequence). The V gene end was trimmed by 5 bases and the J gene end by 1 base; junction bases not matched to a gene: 7. The CDR3 has 15 amino acids. The chain has TRBV7-7 and TRBJ2-5; TRBD1 matches at 7 bases. This sequence originates from an older woman who had recovered from COVID-19. Material for sequencing was peripheral blood. The CDR3 loop is CASSPQGVGQETQYF. CDR3 DNA sequence: TGTGCCAGCAGCCCCCAGGGGGTGGGCCAAGAGACCCAGTACTTC. Combining the CDR3 with reference TRBV7-7 and TRBJ2-5 gives the whole variable domain GAGVSQSPRYKVTKRGQDVTLRCDPISSHATLYWYQQALGQGPEFLTYFNYEAQPDKSGLPSDRFSAERPEGSISTLTIQRTEQRDSAMYRCASSPQGVGQETQYFGPGTRLLVL.